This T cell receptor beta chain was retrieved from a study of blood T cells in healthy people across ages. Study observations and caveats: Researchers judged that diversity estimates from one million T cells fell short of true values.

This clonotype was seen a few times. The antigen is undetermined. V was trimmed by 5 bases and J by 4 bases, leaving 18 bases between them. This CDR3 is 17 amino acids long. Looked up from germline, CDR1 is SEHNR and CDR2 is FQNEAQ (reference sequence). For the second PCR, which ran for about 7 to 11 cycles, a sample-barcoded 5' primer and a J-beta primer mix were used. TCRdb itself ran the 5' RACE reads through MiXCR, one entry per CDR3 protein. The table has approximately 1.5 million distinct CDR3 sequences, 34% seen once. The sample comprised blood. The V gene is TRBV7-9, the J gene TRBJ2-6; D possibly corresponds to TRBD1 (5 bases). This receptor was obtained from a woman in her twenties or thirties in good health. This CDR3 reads CASSPGTGPAGANVLTF. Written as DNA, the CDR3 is TGTGCCAGCAGCCCAGGCACAGGCCCTGCAGGGGCCAACGTCCTGACTTTC.